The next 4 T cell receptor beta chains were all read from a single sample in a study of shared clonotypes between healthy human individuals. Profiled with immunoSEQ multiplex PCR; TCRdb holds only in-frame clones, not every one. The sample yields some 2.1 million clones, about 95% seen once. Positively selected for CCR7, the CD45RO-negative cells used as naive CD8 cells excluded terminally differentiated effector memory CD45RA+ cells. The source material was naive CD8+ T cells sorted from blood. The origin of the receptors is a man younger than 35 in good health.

CDR3 nucleotide sequence: TGTGCCAGCAGCCCACTCCAGAATTCACCCCTCCACTTT. It codes for CASSPLQNSPLHF. The rearrangement uses TRBV14 and TRBJ1-6; D is unresolved. Germline-derived CDR1 and CDR2 are SGHDN and FVKESK. CDR3 length: 13 amino acids. V lost 4 bases to trimming and J lost 7 bases, with 8 bases between them.

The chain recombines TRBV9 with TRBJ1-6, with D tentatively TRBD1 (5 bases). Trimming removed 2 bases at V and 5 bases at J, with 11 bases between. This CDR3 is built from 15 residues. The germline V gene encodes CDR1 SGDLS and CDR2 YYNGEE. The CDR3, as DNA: TGTGCCAGCAGCGTGGGCAGGGAGAATAATTCACCCCTCCACTTT. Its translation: CASSVGRENNSPLHF.

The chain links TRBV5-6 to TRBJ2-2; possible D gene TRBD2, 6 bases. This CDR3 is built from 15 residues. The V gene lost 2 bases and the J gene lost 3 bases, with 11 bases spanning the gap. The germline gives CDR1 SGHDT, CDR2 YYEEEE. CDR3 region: CASSLGGTDTGELFF. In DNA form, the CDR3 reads TGTGCCAGCAGCTTAGGCGGGACTGACACCGGGGAGCTGTTTTTT.

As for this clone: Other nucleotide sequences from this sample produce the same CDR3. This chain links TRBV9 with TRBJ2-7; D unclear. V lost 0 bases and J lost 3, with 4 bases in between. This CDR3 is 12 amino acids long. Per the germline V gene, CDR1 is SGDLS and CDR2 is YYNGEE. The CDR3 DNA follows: TGTGCCAGCAGCGTAGATGACTACGAGCAGTACTTC. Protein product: CASSVDDYEQYF.